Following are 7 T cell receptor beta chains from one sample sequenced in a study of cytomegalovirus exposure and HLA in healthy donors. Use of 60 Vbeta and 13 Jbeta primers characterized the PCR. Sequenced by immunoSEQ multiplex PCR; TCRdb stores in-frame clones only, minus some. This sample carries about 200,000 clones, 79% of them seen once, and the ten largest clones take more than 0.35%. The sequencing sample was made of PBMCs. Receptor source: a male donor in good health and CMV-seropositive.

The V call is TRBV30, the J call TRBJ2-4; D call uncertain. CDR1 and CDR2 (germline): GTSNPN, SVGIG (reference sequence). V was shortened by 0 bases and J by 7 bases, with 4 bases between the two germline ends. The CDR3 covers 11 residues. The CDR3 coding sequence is TGTGCCTGGAGTGTACAGAACATTCAGTACTTC. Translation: CAWSVQNIQYF.

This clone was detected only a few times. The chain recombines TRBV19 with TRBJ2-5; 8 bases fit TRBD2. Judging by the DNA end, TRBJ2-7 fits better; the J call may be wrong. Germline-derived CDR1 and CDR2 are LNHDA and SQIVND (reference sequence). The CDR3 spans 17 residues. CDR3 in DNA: TGTGCCAGTAGTATTACGTGGTCTAGCGGGTCCTCCTACGAGCAGTACTTC. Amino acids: CASSITWSSGSSYEQYF.

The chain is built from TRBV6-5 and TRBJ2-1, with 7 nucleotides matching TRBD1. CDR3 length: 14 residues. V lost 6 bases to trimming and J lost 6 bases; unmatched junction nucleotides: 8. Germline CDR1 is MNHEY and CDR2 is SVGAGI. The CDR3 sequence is CASSTSGQINEQFF. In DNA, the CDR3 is TGTGCCAGCAGCACATCGGGACAGATCAATGAGCAGTTCTTC.

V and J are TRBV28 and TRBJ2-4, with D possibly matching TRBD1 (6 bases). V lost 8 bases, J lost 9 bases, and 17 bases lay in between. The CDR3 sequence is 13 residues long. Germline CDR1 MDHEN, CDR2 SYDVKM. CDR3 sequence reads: CASQAGAQVIQYF. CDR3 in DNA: TGTGCCAGCCAAGCAGGGGCACAGGTCATTCAGTACTTC.

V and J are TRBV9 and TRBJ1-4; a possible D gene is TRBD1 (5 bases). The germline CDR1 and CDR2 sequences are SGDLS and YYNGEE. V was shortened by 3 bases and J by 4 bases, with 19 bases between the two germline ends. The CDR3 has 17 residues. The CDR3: CASSAQGTWGGNEKLFF. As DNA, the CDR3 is TGTGCCAGCAGCGCACAAGGCACGTGGGGGGGTAATGAAAAACTGTTTTTT.

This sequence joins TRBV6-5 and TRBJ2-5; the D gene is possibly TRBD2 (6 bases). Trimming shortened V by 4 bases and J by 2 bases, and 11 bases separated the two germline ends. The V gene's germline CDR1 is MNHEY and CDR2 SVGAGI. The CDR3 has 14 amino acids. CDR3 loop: CASSLRDSQETQYF. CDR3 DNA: TGTGCCAGCAGTTTACGGGACTCACAAGAGACCCAGTACTTC.

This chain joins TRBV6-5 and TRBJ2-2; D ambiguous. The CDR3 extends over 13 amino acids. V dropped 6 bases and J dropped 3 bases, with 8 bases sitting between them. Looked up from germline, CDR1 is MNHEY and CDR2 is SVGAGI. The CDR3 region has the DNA TGTGCCAGCAGCTCCGAGTACACCGGGGAGCTGTTTTTT. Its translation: CASSSEYTGELFF.